Below, one T cell receptor (beta chain) is given with its context. Sequencing was performed with immunoSEQ multiplex PCR; in TCRdb, only in-frame clones are kept and a portion is missing. This table holds around 240,000 clones, 70% to 90% found once. Germline loops: CDR1 KGHSH, CDR2 LQKENI. The ends were cut back, 3 bases at V and 7 bases at J, with 15 bases in the middle. There are 14 residues in the CDR3. These data belong to a study of blood T cell repertoires in COVID-19. For the study at large: Acute and convalescent COVID-19 specimens originated in the United States, Italy and Spain. Sources were T cells, B-cell-depleted T cells, or PBMCs; the material itself was cDNA or gDNA.

The TCR sequence derives from a woman aged 45-65 years who had recovered from COVID-19. The chain joins TRBV18 to TRBJ1-2, with D perhaps matching TRBD1 (6 bases). Sequenced input: PBMCs or T cells enriched from blood (not recorded which). CDR3 amino acids: CASSPEQGGSGYTF. CDR3 in DNA: TGTGCCAGCTCACCTGAACAAGGGGGTTCTGGCTACACCTTC.